These 27 T cell receptor beta chains came from one sample sequenced in a study of CD8 T cells in ankylosing spondylitis. One entry per CDR3 protein results from TCRdb running MiXCR on the 5' RACE reads. The sample has 180,000 or so distinct CDR3 sequences; 11% are singletons. The source material was blood, either unsorted or a sorted T cell fraction (not recorded which). These receptors all come from a male donor with ankylosing spondylitis or in good health (not recorded which).

This clonotype was found many times. This chain joins TRBV12-3 or TRBV12-4 and TRBJ2-1, with 9 bases aligning to TRBD2. The CDR3 is 16 amino acids. J lost 7 bases, V lost 5 bases, and 12 bases had no gene match. The CDR3 nucleotides are TGTGCCAGCAGTAGATTCGCGGGGGGGTCGGGGAATGAGCAGTTCTTC. Translated: CASSRFAGGSGNEQFF.

This clonotype appeared many times. The J gene is TRBJ1-1, the V gene TRBV27; 7 bases match TRBD1. V shed 8 bases, J shed 5 bases, and the junction held 5 bases outside the gene matches. This CDR3 has 12 residues. Germline CDR1 MNHEY, CDR2 SMNVEV (reference sequence). The CDR3 nucleotides are TGTGCCAGCCGACAGGGCAGAACTGAAGCTTTCTTT. It yields the protein CASRQGRTEAFF.

This clonotype was found many times. This chain connects TRBV5-6 to TRBJ1-1; D possibly corresponds to TRBD1 (5 bases). Germline V gene sequence: CDR1 SGHDT, CDR2 YYEEEE. CDR3 length: 14 residues. V was pared by 3 bases and J by 4 bases, with 13 bases between. CDR3 sequence: CASSSHGTGTEAFF. The CDR3 nucleotides are TGTGCCAGCAGCTCCCATGGGACGGGCACTGAAGCTTTCTTT. Based on the CDR3 plus reference TRBV5-6 and TRBJ1-1, the full variable domain is DAGVTQSPTHLIKTRGQQVTLRCSPKSGHDTVSWYQQALGQGPQFIFQYYEEEERQRGNFPDRFSGHQFPNYSSELNVNALLLGDSALYLCASSSHGTGTEAFFGQGTRLTVV.

This clonotype has at least ten counts. The CDR3, as DNA: TGTGCCAGTAGTGATATCAGGGGGAATGAGCAGTTCTTC. It translates to CASSDIRGNEQFF. This chain uses TRBV19 with TRBJ2-1; 7 bases are shared with TRBD1. Losses at the gene ends were 5 bases for V and 7 bases for J; bases not matched to a gene: 5. Germline lookup yields CDR1 LNHDA and CDR2 SQIVND (reference sequence). The CDR3 has 13 residues.

This clonotype turned up a few times. The rearrangement joins TRBV20-1 to TRBJ2-7; 7 bases fit TRBD1. Per the germline V gene, CDR1 is DFQATT and CDR2 is SNEGSKA (reference sequence). Trimming cost V 7 bases and J 6 bases; bases outside gene matches: 15. The CDR3 has 14 amino acids. For the CDR3, the DNA is TGCAGTGTCGTGACCGGGACAGTGGACGGCGAGCAGTACTTC. Its protein is CSVVTGTVDGEQYF.

The V call is TRBV15, the J call TRBJ2-1, with TRBD1 matching over 9 bases. The CDR3 has 16 amino acids. V shed 1 base, J shed 12 bases, and the junction held 13 bases outside the gene matches. Germline V gene sequence: CDR1 LNHNV, CDR2 YYDKDF (reference sequence). The CDR3 DNA reads TGTGCCACCAGCAGAGGGGGTCGGGACAGGGTGATCGGGCAGTTCTTC. Encoded protein: CATSRGGRDRVIGQFF.

CDR3 in amino acids: CASSLREDTEAFF. The CDR3 coding sequence is TGTGCCAGCAGCCTTCGGGAGGACACTGAAGCTTTCTTT. The chain recombines TRBV7-2 with TRBJ1-1; D gene uncertain. This CDR3 has 13 amino acids. Germline CDR1 and CDR2: SGHTA and FQGNSA. The ends were cut back, 5 bases at V and 3 bases at J, with 10 bases in the middle. The entire variable domain, with the rest obtained from reference TRBV7-2 and TRBJ1-1, is as follows: GAGVSQSPSNKVTEKGKDVELRCDPISGHTALYWYRQSLGQGLEFLIYFQGNSAPDKSGLPSDRFSAERTGGSVSTLTIQRTQQEDSAVYLCASSLREDTEAFFGQGTRLTVV.

This chain links TRBV15 with TRBJ2-6; no definite D call. V lost 0 bases and J lost 0, with 3 bases in between. The CDR3 covers 15 residues. From germline, CDR1 is LNHNV and CDR2 YYDKDF (reference sequence). The DNA for the CDR3 is TGTGCCACCAGCAGAGATCCCTCTGGGGCCAACGTCCTGACTTTC. Protein: CATSRDPSGANVLTF.

This clonotype was detected ten times or more. V and J are TRBV29-1 and TRBJ2-1; D is unclear. There are 11 residues in the CDR3. CDR1 and CDR2 from the germline V gene are SQVTM and ANQGSEA. V was shortened by 3 bases and J by 5 bases, with 5 bases between the two germline ends. CDR3 DNA sequence: TGCAGCGTTGAGGGTCACAATGAGCAGTTCTTC. This gives the protein CSVEGHNEQFF.

This clonotype was seen a handful of times. The V call is TRBV20-1, the J call TRBJ2-3; 10 bases agree with TRBD2. From germline, CDR1 is DFQATT and CDR2 SNEGSKA (reference sequence). The CDR3 is 15 amino acids. V shed 4 bases, J shed 4 bases, and the junction held 8 bases outside the gene matches. The CDR3: CSATRLAGASDTQYF. DNA of the CDR3: TGCAGTGCTACACGTCTAGCGGGGGCATCAGATACGCAGTATTTT.

This clonotype was seen only a few times. This chain connects TRBV29-1 to TRBJ2-5; D gene uncertain. The CDR3 runs 11 residues. CDR1 SQVTM and CDR2 ANQGSEA come from the germline V gene. Trimming left V 1 base short and J 4 bases short, with 4 bases between. In DNA, the CDR3 is TGCAGCGTTGAAGGTGGAGAGACCCAGTACTTC. It is translated as CSVEGGETQYF.

As regards this clonotype: A much larger clone sits a single nucleotide away, making a read error possible. The chain uses TRBV5-6 and TRBJ2-3; TRBD2 matches at 10 bases. Germline values: CDR1 SGHDT, CDR2 YYEEEE. Trimming took 6 bases from V and 6 from J; bases not matched to a gene: 16. This CDR3 is 17 amino acids long. Written as DNA, the CDR3 is TGTGCCAGCATCCTAGGCGGATCTAGCGGGAGAAGGGATACGCAGTATTTT. This encodes CASILGGSSGRRDTQYF.

On this clonotype: Being one base from a much bigger clone, this may be a read error. The chain couples TRBV5-6 to TRBJ2-7; D ambiguous. V lost 0 bases and J lost 6, with 16 bases in between. The CDR3 is 15 residues long. Germline V CDR1 and CDR2: SGHDT, YYEEEE. In nucleotides, the CDR3 is TGTGCCAGCAGCTTGGGTCCTCGACTCGAGCTCGAGCAGTACTTC. This codes for CASSLGPRLELEQYF.

The sample holds a few counts of this clonotype. V is TRBV24-1 and J is TRBJ2-5; possibly TRBD1 or TRBD2 for D (5 bases each). V lost 6 bases and J lost 2, with 12 bases in between. This CDR3 has 14 amino acids. Germline V gene lookup returns CDR1 KGHDR and CDR2 SFDVKD. This CDR3 reads CATSIGDGQETQYF. The CDR3 bases are TGTGCCACCAGTATCGGGGACGGTCAAGAGACCCAGTACTTC.

This clonotype came up many times. The chain carries TRBV13 and TRBJ2-5; D possibly corresponds to TRBD1 (6 bases). Trimming cost V 5 bases and J 6 bases, with 13 bases left between them. This CDR3 spans 13 amino acids. Per the germline V gene, CDR1 is PRHDT and CDR2 is FYEKMQ (reference sequence). The CDR3 reads CASSADRFQTQYF. CDR3 DNA: TGTGCCAGCAGCGCTGACAGGTTCCAGACCCAGTACTTC.

This clonotype was recorded many times. The rearrangement joins TRBV5-6 to TRBJ1-1; 7 bases line up with TRBD1. V was pared by 6 bases and J by 1 base, with 6 bases of the junction left unmatched. Germline CDR1 SGHDT, CDR2 YYEEEE. The CDR3 sequence is 14 residues long. CDR3 sequence (DNA): TGTGCCAGCAACCGACAGGGTCGGAACACTGAAGCTTTCTTT. Residues: CASNRQGRNTEAFF. Full variable domain (missing parts from reference TRBV5-6 and TRBJ1-1): DAGVTQSPTHLIKTRGQQVTLRCSPKSGHDTVSWYQQALGQGPQFIFQYYEEEERQRGNFPDRFSGHQFPNYSSELNVNALLLGDSALYLCASNRQGRNTEAFFGQGTRLTVV.

In this sample, this clonotype turned up many times. J is TRBJ2-1 and V is TRBV27; D gene unclear. The CDR3 sequence is 14 residues long. Deletions cut 3 bases from V and 5 bases from J, with 11 bases between. Germline loops: CDR1 MNHEY, CDR2 SMNVEV (reference sequence). CDR3 residues: CASSFGQDNNEQFF. CDR3 in DNA: TGTGCCAGCAGTTTTGGGCAGGATAACAATGAGCAGTTCTTC.

This clonotype was seen ten or more times. This chain links TRBV3-1 with TRBJ2-5; 10 positions match TRBD2. Germline-derived CDR1 and CDR2 are LGHDT and YNNKEL (reference sequence). The trim removed 0 bases at V and 5 bases at J, leaving 9 bases unmatched. CDR3 size: 17 residues. Written as DNA, the CDR3 is TGTGCCAGCAGCCAAGATGAATTAGCGGGAGGTACGGAGACCCAGTACTTC. It is translated as CASSQDELAGGTETQYF.

This clonotype was seen a handful of times. The chain is built from TRBV6-2 or TRBV6-3 and TRBJ2-1; 7 nucleotides align to TRBD1. Germline V gene data show CDR1 as MNHEY and CDR2 as SVGEGT. V lost 6 bases to trimming and J lost 7 bases; unmatched junction nucleotides: 0. The CDR3 loop spans 11 amino acids. The CDR3 sequence: CASRTGNEQFF. The CDR3, as DNA: TGTGCCAGCAGGACAGGGAATGAGCAGTTCTTC.

The chain joins TRBV12-3 or TRBV12-4 to TRBJ2-7, with TRBD2 matching over 8 bases. The CDR3 has 14 amino acids. Unmatched junction bases numbered 5, after V lost 5 bases and J lost 2 bases. The CDR3 bases are TGTGCCAGCAGTAGGGCCGGGGGGGCCTACGAGCAGTACTTC. Protein sequence: CASSRAGGAYEQYF.

The CDR3 DNA is TGTGCCAGCATGGAGGACAGGCTGCAAGAGACCCAGTACTTC. Encoded protein: CASMEDRLQETQYF. The chain has TRBV2 and TRBJ2-5; 7 bases map to TRBD1. V lost 7 bases to trimming and J lost 2 bases; unmatched junction nucleotides: 7. The germline gives CDR1 SNHLY, CDR2 FYNNEI. This CDR3 comprises 14 residues.

This clonotype occurred a few times. A much larger clone lies a single base off, so this may be a read error. The chain combines TRBV20-1 with TRBJ1-1; 7 bases align to TRBD1. The ends lost 8 bases at V and 2 bases at J; junction bases unmatched: 8. The CDR3 runs to 13 residues. Germline V gene lookup returns CDR1 DFQATT and CDR2 SNEGSKA (reference sequence). CDR3 residues: CSSWGQPNTEAFF. Here the CDR3 DNA reads TGCAGTTCCTGGGGACAGCCCAACACTGAAGCTTTCTTT.

This clonotype was observed at least ten times. The V and J genes are TRBV20-1 and TRBJ1-2; 11 bases fit TRBD1. From germline, CDR1 is DFQATT and CDR2 SNEGSKA (reference sequence). The CDR3 consists of 13 residues. V lost 6 bases, J lost 4 bases, and 4 bases stayed unmatched. CDR3 DNA sequence: TGCAGTGCGGGGACAGGGGGTATCTATGGCTACACCTTC. Protein product: CSAGTGGIYGYTF.

This clonotype was found many times. The chain recombines TRBV20-1 with TRBJ2-5; tentative D call: TRBD1 (5 bases). The CDR3 length is 13 residues. Trimming left V 3 bases short and J 1 base short, with 9 bases between. The germline V gene has CDR1 DFQATT and CDR2 SNEGSKA (reference sequence). This chain's CDR3 is CSASTQGQETQYF. As DNA, the CDR3 is TGCAGTGCTAGCACCCAGGGCCAAGAGACCCAGTACTTC.

There are many counts of this clonotype. The chain is built from TRBV6-2 or TRBV6-3 and TRBJ2-1; D is perhaps TRBD1 (6 bases). The CDR3 loop spans 16 amino acids. Germline CDR1 MNHEY, CDR2 SVGEGT. V lost 6 bases to trimming and J lost 2 bases, with 17 bases between them. CDR3: CASSSGQPQPYNEQFF. The DNA of the CDR3 is TGTGCCAGCAGCAGCGGACAGCCGCAGCCCTACAATGAGCAGTTCTTC.

At least ten counts were recorded for this clonotype. This chain joins TRBV6-1 and TRBJ2-4, with D unresolved. The CDR3 runs 19 residues. Trimming left V 3 bases short and J 1 base short, with 22 bases between. Germline CDR1 and CDR2: MNHNS and SASEGT. CDR3 region: CASSDGARRKLAAKNIQYF. CDR3 bases: TGTGCCAGCAGTGATGGCGCGCGCCGGAAACTCGCGGCCAAAAACATTCAGTACTTC.

This clonotype was recorded at least ten times. The chain employs TRBV5-1 and TRBJ1-6; 7 nucleotides match TRBD1. The ends lost 1 base at V and 6 bases at J; junction bases unmatched: 7. CDR1 and CDR2 from the germline V gene are SGHRS and YFSETQ. This CDR3 has 16 amino acids. The CDR3, as DNA: TGCGCCAGCAGCTTGAGGGGACAGCCCTCTAATTCACCCCTCCACTTT. Translated: CASSLRGQPSNSPLHF.